Shown below are 32 T cell receptor beta chains from a single sample sequenced in a study of CD8 T cells in ankylosing spondylitis. For these receptors, no antigen is known. TCRdb re-called the 5' RACE reads through MiXCR, storing one row per CDR3 protein. Here the sample spans some 330,000 distinct CDR3 sequences, less than 9.5% being singletons. Study-wide results and limits: A TCR beta motif made of several highly homologous variants seemed typical of ankylosing spondylitis blood.

Material: blood, either unsorted or a sorted T cell fraction (not recorded which). Receptor source: a male donor with ankylosing spondylitis.

The chain employs TRBV7-8 and TRBJ1-5; no reliable D call. The CDR3 is 15 residues long. V lost 0 bases, J lost 11 bases, and 17 bases lay in between. Germline V gene lookup returns CDR1 SGHVS and CDR2 FQNEAQ. The CDR3 bases are TGTGCCAGCAGCTTAGCCGCAGGATCGAAAAGCGCCCAGCATTTT. Its protein is CASSLAAGSKSAQHF. Full variable domain (outside the CDR3, taken from reference TRBV7-8 and TRBJ1-5): GAGVSQSPRYKVAKRGQDVALRCDPISGHVSLFWYQQALGQGPEFLTYFQNEAQLDKSGLPSDRFFAERPEGSVSTLKIQRTQQEDSAVYLCASSLAAGSKSAQHFGDGTRLSIL.

CDR3 nucleotide sequence: TGTGCCACCAGCAGAGTAGTGTACTATGGCTACACCTTC. It translates to CATSRVVYYGYTF. V gene TRBV15 combines with J gene TRBJ1-2; D remains unclear. Germline-derived CDR1 and CDR2 are LNHNV and YYDKDF (reference sequence). CDR3 length: 13 amino acids. Between the trimmed V and J ends, which lost 1 base and 3 bases, there was a span of 6 bases.

The J gene is TRBJ1-1, the V gene TRBV7-9; D is possibly TRBD1 (5 bases). CDR3 size: 14 residues. The V gene's germline CDR1 is SEHNR and CDR2 FQNEAQ (reference sequence). The ends were cut back, 5 bases at V and 4 bases at J, with 14 bases in the middle. CDR3 coding DNA: TGTGCCAGCAGCGCGGTCCCAGGGAGCACTGAAGCTTTCTTT. Amino acids: CASSAVPGSTEAFF.

This clonotype has at least ten counts. The V call is TRBV9, the J call TRBJ2-7; tentatively, D is TRBD2 (6 bases). Germline V gene lookup returns CDR1 SGDLS and CDR2 YYNGEE. V was clipped by 0 bases and J by 2 bases, with 6 bases between them. This CDR3 region has 13 residues. CDR3 sequence: CASSVAGAYEQYF. The DNA for the CDR3 is TGTGCCAGCAGCGTAGCGGGAGCCTACGAGCAGTACTTC.

This clonotype was observed a few times. The V call is TRBV12-3 or TRBV12-4, the J call TRBJ1-1; 10 bases are shared with TRBD1. This CDR3 has 16 residues. After removal of 6 bases from V and 5 bases from J, the junction contained 12 bases not matched to a gene. DNA of the CDR3: TGTGCCAGCAGCCATACGGGACAGGGGCGGTCGACTGAAGCTTTCTTT. Amino acids: CASSHTGQGRSTEAFF.

The sample holds a few counts of this clonotype. The chain links TRBV3-1 to TRBJ1-2; TRBD1 matches 8 bases. There are 16 residues in the CDR3. From germline, CDR1 is LGHDT and CDR2 YNNKEL (reference sequence). With V trimmed by 1 base and J by 4 bases, 8 bases remained unmatched. As DNA, the CDR3 is TGTGCCAGCAGCCAAGGGGGGACAGGAACGGTCTATGGCTACACCTTC. Its translation: CASSQGGTGTVYGYTF.

This clonotype was seen a few times. This sequence joins TRBV20-1 and TRBJ2-1; TRBD2 is a possible D gene (6 bases). V was clipped by 4 bases and J by 4 bases, with 17 bases between them. The CDR3 has 15 residues. CDR1 DFQATT and CDR2 SNEGSKA come from the germline V gene (reference sequence). The CDR3, as DNA: TGCAGTGCTACCCCGGTGCTAGCGAGTTACAATGAGCAGTTCTTC. Translated, it gives CSATPVLASYNEQFF.

This chain uses TRBV20-1 with TRBJ2-2, with 9 nucleotides matching TRBD1. The CDR3 has 14 residues. Germline V gene lookup returns CDR1 DFQATT and CDR2 SNEGSKA (reference sequence). V lost 6 bases to trimming and J lost 1 base; unmatched junction nucleotides: 3. DNA of the CDR3: TGCAGTGCCACGGACAGGGGGAACACCGGGGAGCTGTTTTTT. This sequence encodes CSATDRGNTGELFF.

V gene TRBV2 combines with J gene TRBJ1-2; D ambiguous. From germline, CDR1 is SNHLY and CDR2 FYNNEI. Trimming removed 4 bases at V and 7 bases at J, with 4 bases between. The CDR3 contains 10 residues. The DNA for the CDR3 is TGTGCCAGCAGTGGGAGTGGCTACACCTTC. Residues: CASSGSGYTF.

The rearrangement uses TRBV7-2 and TRBJ2-7; D not certain. The V and J ends lost 1 base and 3 bases respectively, with 10 bases between them. This CDR3 comprises 14 residues. CDR1 is SGHTA, CDR2 FQGNSA, per germline. The DNA of the CDR3 is TGTGCCAGCAGCTTAGGAGAGTGGAGCTACGAGCAGTACTTC. Translated, it gives CASSLGEWSYEQYF.

This clonotype was counted only a few times. The chain recombines TRBV5-1 with TRBJ2-7; perhaps D is TRBD1 or TRBD2 (6 bases each). Trimming removed 2 bases from V and 0 bases from J, with 18 bases in between. Germline V gives CDR1 SGHRS, CDR2 YFSETQ. CDR3 size: 17 residues. Written as DNA, the CDR3 is TGCGCCAGCAGCTTTGGGTCGGGGGCAGGGAGCTCCTACGAGCAGTACTTC. Its translation is CASSFGSGAGSSYEQYF.

This clonotype has a handful of counts. The chain recombines TRBV20-1 with TRBJ1-1; weak D call: TRBD1 (5 bases). The V gene lost 1 base and the J gene lost 3 bases, with 18 bases spanning the gap. The CDR3 loop spans 16 amino acids. The germline CDR1 and CDR2 sequences are DFQATT and SNEGSKA (reference sequence). This CDR3 is CSARGPWGELHTEAFF. Here the CDR3 DNA reads TGCAGTGCTAGAGGCCCATGGGGGGAGCTACACACTGAAGCTTTCTTT.

This CDR3 is CASSTPGQGAEQYF. In DNA, the CDR3 is TGTGCCAGCAGTACCCCGGGACAGGGCGCCGAGCAGTACTTC. J is TRBJ2-7 and V is TRBV28; 9 positions match TRBD1. Germline CDR1 MDHEN, CDR2 SYDVKM. The CDR3 is made up of 14 amino acids. V lost 5 bases and J lost 6; bases outside the gene matches: 8.

This clonotype came up many times. CDR3 residues: CASSLLGRTTEQYF. DNA of the CDR3: TGTGCCAGCAGTTTATTAGGTAGAACGACCGAGCAGTACTTC. V usage is TRBV12-3 or TRBV12-4 and J usage is TRBJ2-7; D is undetermined. This CDR3 contains 14 residues. Trimming stripped 2 bases from V and 6 bases from J, with 14 bases between.

This clonotype was seen ten or more times. This CDR3 is CASTTSGGGAYNEQFF. The CDR3 nucleotides read TGCGCCAGCACCACTAGCGGAGGGGGTGCCTACAATGAGCAGTTCTTC. The chain couples TRBV5-1 to TRBJ2-1; the match to TRBD2 covers 8 bases. The trim removed 6 bases at V and 2 bases at J, leaving 10 bases unmatched. Germline CDR1 is SGHRS and CDR2 is YFSETQ. CDR3 length: 16 residues. Supplemented by reference TRBV5-1 and TRBJ2-1, the full variable domain reads KAGVTQTPRYLIKTRGQQVTLSCSPISGHRSVSWYQQTPGQGLQFLFEYFSETQRNKGNFPGRFSGRQFSNSRSEMNVSTLELGDSALYLCASTTSGGGAYNEQFFGPGTRLTVL.

This clonotype was observed a few times. The rearrangement links TRBV7-6 to TRBJ1-5; D remains ambiguous. Germline CDR1 reads SGHVS; CDR2 reads FNYEAQ. V dropped 2 bases and J dropped 4 bases, with 6 bases sitting between them. This CDR3 has 13 residues. The CDR3 here is CASSLRWNQPQHF. In nucleotides, the CDR3 is TGTGCCAGCAGCTTAAGGTGGAATCAGCCCCAGCATTTT.

This clonotype was counted at least ten times. The chain links TRBV12-3 or TRBV12-4 to TRBJ1-2, with D uncertain. Trimming shortened V by 7 bases and J by 4 bases, and 10 bases separated the two germline ends. The length of the CDR3 is 12 residues. DNA for the CDR3: TGTGCCAGCACCTCACAGAGCTATGGCTACACCTTC. It encodes CASTSQSYGYTF.

The genes are TRBV20-1 and TRBJ1-1; D ambiguous. This CDR3 has 15 amino acids. V shed 7 bases and J shed 0 bases, with 18 bases lying between them. Germline CDR1 and CDR2: DFQATT and SNEGSKA (reference sequence). The CDR3 nucleotides are TGCAGTGTGGGTGGTTCCGCCACCTTGAACACTGAAGCTTTCTTT. This sequence encodes CSVGGSATLNTEAFF.

This clonotype was picked up many times. This chain joins TRBV2 and TRBJ2-7, with 10 nucleotides matching TRBD1. CDR3 size: 14 residues. CDR1 is SNHLY, CDR2 FYNNEI, per germline. The junction had 9 bases not matched to a gene; V was cut back by 9 bases and J by 4 bases. This chain's CDR3 is CASSPGQGIYEQYF. The DNA for the CDR3 is TGTGCCAGTTCTCCGGGACAGGGGATTTACGAGCAGTACTTC.

This clonotype occurred a few times. The chain uses TRBV28 and TRBJ2-5, with TRBD2 matching 13 bases. Germline CDR1 reads MDHEN; CDR2 reads SYDVKM. J was trimmed by 5 bases and V by 3 bases; bases with no gene match: 6. The CDR3 consists of 16 residues. CDR3: CASSLGLAGLAETQYF. DNA of the CDR3: TGTGCCAGCAGTTTGGGACTAGCGGGATTGGCTGAGACCCAGTACTTC.

This clonotype was picked up a small number of times. V is TRBV29-1 and J is TRBJ2-7, with TRBD2 identical over 7 bases. The CDR3 is 14 amino acids. The trim removed 7 bases at V and 0 bases at J, leaving 9 bases unmatched. CDR1 is SQVTM and CDR2 is ANQGSEA in the germline V gene. CDR3 sequence: CSGGGTRASYEQYF. The CDR3, as DNA: TGCAGCGGGGGGGGGACGAGAGCCTCCTACGAGCAGTACTTC.

In this sample, this clonotype turned up many times. V gene TRBV29-1 combines with J gene TRBJ2-7; D assignment may be TRBD1 or TRBD2 (6 bases each). With 4 bases removed from V and 5 bases from J, the gap between germline ends came to 15 bases. CDR3 length: 13 residues. The V gene's germline CDR1 is SQVTM and CDR2 ANQGSEA. For the CDR3, the DNA is TGCAGCGTTGTTAGGAGGGGGTCCAACGAGCAGTACTTC. Residues: CSVVRRGSNEQYF.

This clonotype appeared a few times. The gene calls are TRBV20-1 and TRBJ1-6; 9 bases match TRBD1. The germline V gene has CDR1 DFQATT and CDR2 SNEGSKA (reference sequence). V shed 3 bases and J 7 bases; nucleotides not matched to a gene: 1. The CDR3 is 13 amino acids. In nucleotides, the CDR3 is TGCAGTGCTAGGACAGGGGGGAATTCACCCCTCCACTTT. Translation gives CSARTGGNSPLHF.

This clonotype was seen repeatedly, ten times or more. The chain couples TRBV9 to TRBJ1-3; no reliable D call. Between the trimmed V and J ends, which lost 2 bases and 0 bases, there was a span of 12 bases. This CDR3 has 16 amino acids. Per the germline V gene, CDR1 is SGDLS and CDR2 is YYNGEE. The CDR3 loop is CASSVFGQNSGNTIYF. The CDR3 coding sequence is TGTGCCAGCAGCGTCTTCGGCCAGAACTCTGGAAACACCATATATTTT.

This clonotype has a handful of counts. The V gene is TRBV27, the J gene TRBJ1-6; D ambiguous. Per germline, CDR1 MNHEY and CDR2 SMNVEV (reference sequence). The CDR3 spans 15 residues. Trimming took 3 bases from V and 3 from J, leaving 9 bases between them. CDR3 protein: CASSLAGNYNSPLHF. In DNA form, the CDR3 reads TGTGCCAGCAGTTTGGCCGGAAACTATAATTCACCCCTCCACTTT.

This clonotype was seen repeatedly, ten times or more. The genes are TRBV27 and TRBJ2-1, with TRBD2 matching over 9 bases. The trim removed 6 bases at V and 3 bases at J, leaving 9 bases unmatched. The germline CDR1 and CDR2 sequences are MNHEY and SMNVEV (reference sequence). The CDR3 totals 16 residues. CDR3 coding DNA: TGTGCCAGCAGCCTACGTTGGACTAGCGTCTACAATGAGCAGTTCTTC. Translation: CASSLRWTSVYNEQFF.

Only a few counts were recorded for this clonotype. The CDR3 nucleotides are TGTGCCAGCAGGCTCCCGGGACAGGGGGACAATGAGCAGTTCTTC. Encoded protein: CASRLPGQGDNEQFF. The chain links TRBV7-9 to TRBJ2-1; 11 bases agree with TRBD1. J gave up 5 bases and V 6 bases, and 6 bases lay outside the gene matches. Germline assignment: CDR1 SEHNR and CDR2 FQNEAQ (reference sequence). The CDR3 covers 15 residues.

The gene calls are TRBV12-3 or TRBV12-4 and TRBJ1-1, with 8 bases that match TRBD1. This CDR3 is built from 14 residues. J lost 1 base, V lost 3 bases, and 1 base had no gene match. The CDR3 coding sequence is TGTGCCAGCAGTTTTCAGGGGGCGAACACTGAAGCTTTCTTT. Translating gives CASSFQGANTEAFF.

The rearrangement joins TRBV9 to TRBJ1-6, with no clear D. This CDR3 contains 12 residues. Trimming took off 0 bases at V and 10 bases at J, with 5 bases between the two ends. Germline V lookup: CDR1 SGDLS, CDR2 YYNGEE. CDR3 coding DNA: TGTGCCAGCAGCGTAGTGGGGTCACCCCTCCACTTT. Encoded protein: CASSVVGSPLHF.

This clonotype has more than one count but fewer than ten. The junction shows a germline mismatch at one end, possibly a read error. This chain joins TRBV29-1 and TRBJ2-1; 12 bases fit TRBD2. The length of the CDR3 is 15 residues. Looked up from germline, CDR1 is SQVTM and CDR2 is ANQGSEA. CDR3 coding DNA: TGCAGTGCCGGACTAGCGGGGTCCTATTACATTGAGCAGTTCTTC. Translated, it gives CSAGLAGSYYIEQFF.

There are a few counts of this clonotype. The chain links TRBV29-1 to TRBJ1-2; D not resolved. V gave up 7 bases and J gave up 5 bases, with 17 bases separating them. The CDR3 loop spans 13 amino acids. Germline CDR1 is SQVTM and CDR2 is ANQGSEA. For the CDR3, the DNA is TGCAGCGCCCAGATCGGCGTTGAGTATGGCTACACCTTC. Translated: CSAQIGVEYGYTF.

This clonotype has more than one count but fewer than ten. V gene TRBV5-1 combines with J gene TRBJ2-2, with 8 positions matching TRBD2. CDR3 length: 16 amino acids. Germline V gene lookup returns CDR1 SGHRS and CDR2 YFSETQ. V was clipped by 1 base and J by 6 bases; unmatched bases: 8. CDR3 sequence reads: CASSLISGSIAGELFF. The CDR3 region has the DNA TGCGCCAGCAGCTTGATAAGCGGGAGTATTGCCGGGGAGCTGTTTTTT.